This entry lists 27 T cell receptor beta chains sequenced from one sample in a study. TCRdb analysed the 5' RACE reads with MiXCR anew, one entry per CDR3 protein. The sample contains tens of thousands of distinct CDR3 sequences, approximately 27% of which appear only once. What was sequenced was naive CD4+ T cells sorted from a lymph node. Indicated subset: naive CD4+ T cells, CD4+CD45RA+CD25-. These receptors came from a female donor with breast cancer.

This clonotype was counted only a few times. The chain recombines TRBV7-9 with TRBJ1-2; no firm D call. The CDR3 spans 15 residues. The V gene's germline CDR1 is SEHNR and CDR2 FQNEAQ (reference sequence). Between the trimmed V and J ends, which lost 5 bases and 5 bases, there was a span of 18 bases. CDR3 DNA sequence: TGTGCCAGCAGCACCGGACTTCCCCGGAGGTATGGCTACACCTTC. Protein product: CASSTGLPRRYGYTF.

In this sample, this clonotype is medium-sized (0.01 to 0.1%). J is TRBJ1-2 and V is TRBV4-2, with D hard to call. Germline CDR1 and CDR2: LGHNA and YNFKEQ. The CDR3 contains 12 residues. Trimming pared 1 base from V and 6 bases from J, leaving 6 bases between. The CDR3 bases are TGTGCCAGCAGCCAAGGGCAGCATGGCTACACCTTC. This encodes CASSQGQHGYTF.

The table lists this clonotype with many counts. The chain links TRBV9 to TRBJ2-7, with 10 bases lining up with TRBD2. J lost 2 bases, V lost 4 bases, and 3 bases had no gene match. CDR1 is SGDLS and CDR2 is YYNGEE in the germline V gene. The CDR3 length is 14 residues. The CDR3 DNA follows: TGTGCCAGCAGCCGAGCGGGGGGGGCCTACGAGCAGTACTTC. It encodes CASSRAGGAYEQYF.

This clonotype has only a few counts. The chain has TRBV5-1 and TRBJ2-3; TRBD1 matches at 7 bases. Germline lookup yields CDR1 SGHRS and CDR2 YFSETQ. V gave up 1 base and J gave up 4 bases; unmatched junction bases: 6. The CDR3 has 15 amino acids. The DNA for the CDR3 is TGCGCCAGCAGCTTGCTTGACAGGGTGTCAGATACGCAGTATTTT. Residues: CASSLLDRVSDTQYF. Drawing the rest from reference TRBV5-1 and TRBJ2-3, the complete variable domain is KAGVTQTPRYLIKTRGQQVTLSCSPISGHRSVSWYQQTPGQGLQFLFEYFSETQRNKGNFPGRFSGRQFSNSRSEMNVSTLELGDSALYLCASSLLDRVSDTQYFGPGTRLTVL.

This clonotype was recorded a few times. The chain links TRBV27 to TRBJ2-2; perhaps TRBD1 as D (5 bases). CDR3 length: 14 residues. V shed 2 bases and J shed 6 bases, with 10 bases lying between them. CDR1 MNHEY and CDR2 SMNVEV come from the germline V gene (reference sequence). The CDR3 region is CASSLTRVPGELFF. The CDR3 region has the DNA TGTGCCAGCAGTTTAACCAGGGTCCCCGGGGAGCTGTTTTTT.

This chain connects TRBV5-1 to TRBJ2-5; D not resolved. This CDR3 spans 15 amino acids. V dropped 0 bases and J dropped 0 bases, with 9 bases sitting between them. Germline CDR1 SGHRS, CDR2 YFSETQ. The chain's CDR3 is CASSLEASYQETQYF. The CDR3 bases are TGCGCCAGCAGCTTGGAGGCCTCGTACCAAGAGACCCAGTACTTC.

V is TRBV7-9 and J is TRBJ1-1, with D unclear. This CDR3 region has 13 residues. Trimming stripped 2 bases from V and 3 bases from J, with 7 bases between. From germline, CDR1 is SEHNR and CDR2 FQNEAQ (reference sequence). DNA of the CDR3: TGTGCCAGCAGCTTAATGGGAGACACTGAAGCTTTCTTT. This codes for CASSLMGDTEAFF.

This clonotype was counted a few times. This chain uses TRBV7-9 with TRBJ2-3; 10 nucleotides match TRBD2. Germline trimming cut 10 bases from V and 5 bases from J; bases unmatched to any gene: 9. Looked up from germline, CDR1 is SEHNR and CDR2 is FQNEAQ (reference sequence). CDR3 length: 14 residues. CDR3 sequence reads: CAIQREGLGDTQYF. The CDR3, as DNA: TGTGCCATCCAGCGGGAGGGCCTGGGAGATACGCAGTATTTT.

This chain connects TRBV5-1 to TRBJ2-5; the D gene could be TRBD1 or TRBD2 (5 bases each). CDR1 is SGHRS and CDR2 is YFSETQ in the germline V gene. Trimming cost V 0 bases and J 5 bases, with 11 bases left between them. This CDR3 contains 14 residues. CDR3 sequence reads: CASSLEGRRETQYF. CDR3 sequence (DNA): TGCGCCAGCAGCTTGGAGGGGAGAAGGGAGACCCAGTACTTC.

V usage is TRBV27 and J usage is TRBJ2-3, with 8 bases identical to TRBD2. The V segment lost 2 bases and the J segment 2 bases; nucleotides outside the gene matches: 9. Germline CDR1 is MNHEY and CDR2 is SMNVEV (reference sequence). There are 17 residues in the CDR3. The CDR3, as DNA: TGTGCCAGCAGTTTAGGGGTAGCGGGACCCGACACAGATACGCAGTATTTT. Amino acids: CASSLGVAGPDTDTQYF.

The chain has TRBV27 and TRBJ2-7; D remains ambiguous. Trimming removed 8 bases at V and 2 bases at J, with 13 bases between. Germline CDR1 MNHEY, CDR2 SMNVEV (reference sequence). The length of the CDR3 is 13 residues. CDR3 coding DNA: TGTGCCAGCGAGCCTATGTGTCCCTACGAGCAGTACTTC. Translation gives CASEPMCPYEQYF.

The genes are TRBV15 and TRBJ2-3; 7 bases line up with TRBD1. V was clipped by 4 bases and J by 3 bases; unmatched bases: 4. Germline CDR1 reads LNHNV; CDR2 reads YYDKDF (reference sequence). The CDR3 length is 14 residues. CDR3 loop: CATSTGQETDTQYF. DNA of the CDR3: TGTGCCACCAGCACTGGACAGGAGACAGATACGCAGTATTTT.

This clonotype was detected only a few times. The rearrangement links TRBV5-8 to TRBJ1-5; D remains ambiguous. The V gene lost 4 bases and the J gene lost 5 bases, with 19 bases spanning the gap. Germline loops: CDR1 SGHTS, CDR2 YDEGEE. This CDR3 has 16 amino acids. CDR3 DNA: TGTGCCAGCAGCCCGAGGACCCGGACCCGCTATCAGCCCCAGCATTTT. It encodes CASSPRTRTRYQPQHF.

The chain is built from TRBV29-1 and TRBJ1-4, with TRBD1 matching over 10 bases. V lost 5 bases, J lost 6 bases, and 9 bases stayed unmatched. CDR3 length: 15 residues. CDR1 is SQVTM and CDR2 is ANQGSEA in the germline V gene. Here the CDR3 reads CSVISPGQGYEKLFF. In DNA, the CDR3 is TGCAGCGTTATAAGCCCGGGACAGGGGTATGAAAAACTGTTTTTT.

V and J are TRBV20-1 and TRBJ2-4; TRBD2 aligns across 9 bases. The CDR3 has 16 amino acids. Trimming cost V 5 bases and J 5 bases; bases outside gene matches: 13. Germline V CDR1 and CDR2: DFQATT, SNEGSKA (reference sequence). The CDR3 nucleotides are TGCAGTGCTGGGATAGCGGGAGTGGTTTCGGAAAACATTCAGTACTTC. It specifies CSAGIAGVVSENIQYF.

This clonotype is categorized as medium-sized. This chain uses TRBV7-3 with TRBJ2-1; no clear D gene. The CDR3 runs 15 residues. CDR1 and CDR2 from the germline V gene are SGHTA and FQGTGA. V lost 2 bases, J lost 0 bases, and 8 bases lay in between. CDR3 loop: CASSLVSSSYNEQFF. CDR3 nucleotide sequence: TGTGCCAGCAGCTTAGTATCTAGCTCCTACAATGAGCAGTTCTTC.

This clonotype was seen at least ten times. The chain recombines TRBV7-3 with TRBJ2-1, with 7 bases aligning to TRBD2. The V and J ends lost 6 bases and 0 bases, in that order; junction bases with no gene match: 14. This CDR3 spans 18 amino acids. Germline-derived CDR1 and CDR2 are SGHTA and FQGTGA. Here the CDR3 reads CASRRVRLAHSSYNEQFF. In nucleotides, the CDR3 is TGTGCCAGCAGGAGGGTTAGACTAGCCCACAGCTCCTACAATGAGCAGTTCTTC.

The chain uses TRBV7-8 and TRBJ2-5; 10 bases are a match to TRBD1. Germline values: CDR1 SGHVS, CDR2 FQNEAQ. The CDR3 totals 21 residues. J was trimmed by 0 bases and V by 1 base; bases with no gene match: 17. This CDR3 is CASSLVFGTGVGMGYQETQYF. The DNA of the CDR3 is TGTGCCAGCAGCTTAGTCTTCGGGACAGGGGTGGGGATGGGATACCAAGAGACCCAGTACTTC.

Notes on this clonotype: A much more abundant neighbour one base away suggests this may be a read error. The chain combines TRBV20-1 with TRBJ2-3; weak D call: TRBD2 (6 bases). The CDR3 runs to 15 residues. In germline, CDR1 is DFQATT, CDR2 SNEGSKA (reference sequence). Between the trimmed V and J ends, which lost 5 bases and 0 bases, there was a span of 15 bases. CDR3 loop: CSASLGGRSTDTQYF. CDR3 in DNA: TGCAGTGCTTCCCTTGGGGGGAGAAGCACAGATACGCAGTATTTT.

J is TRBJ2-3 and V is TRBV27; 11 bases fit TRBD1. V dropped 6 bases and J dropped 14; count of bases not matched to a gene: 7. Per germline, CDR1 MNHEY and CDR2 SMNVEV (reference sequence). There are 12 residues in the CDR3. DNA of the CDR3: TGTGCCAGCAGGACCGGGACAGGGGGAGCGTATTTT. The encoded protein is CASRTGTGGAYF.

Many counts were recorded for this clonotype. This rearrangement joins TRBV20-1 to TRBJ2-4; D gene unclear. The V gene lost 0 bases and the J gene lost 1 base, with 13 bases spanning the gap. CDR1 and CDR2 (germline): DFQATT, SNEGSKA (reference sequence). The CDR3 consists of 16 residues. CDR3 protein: CSAREPPGEAKNIQYF. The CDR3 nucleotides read TGCAGTGCTAGAGAGCCCCCGGGCGAGGCCAAAAACATTCAGTACTTC.

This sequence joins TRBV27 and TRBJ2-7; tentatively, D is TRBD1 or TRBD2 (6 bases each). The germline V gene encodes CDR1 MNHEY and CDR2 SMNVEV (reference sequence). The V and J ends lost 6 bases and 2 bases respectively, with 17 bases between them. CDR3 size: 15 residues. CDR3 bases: TGTGCCAGCAGCCGCCGGGGGCGGAACCCCTACGAGCAGTACTTC. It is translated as CASSRRGRNPYEQYF.

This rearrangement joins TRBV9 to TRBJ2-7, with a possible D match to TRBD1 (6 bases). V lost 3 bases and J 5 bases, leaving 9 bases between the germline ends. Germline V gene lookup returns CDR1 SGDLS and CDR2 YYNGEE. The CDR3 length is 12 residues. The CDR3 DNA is TGTGCCAGCAGCGGAACAGGGAACGAGCAGTACTTC. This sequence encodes CASSGTGNEQYF.

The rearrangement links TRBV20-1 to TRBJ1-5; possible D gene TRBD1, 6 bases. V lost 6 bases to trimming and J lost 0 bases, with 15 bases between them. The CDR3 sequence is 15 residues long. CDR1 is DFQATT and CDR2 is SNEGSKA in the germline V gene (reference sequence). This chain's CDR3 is CSAVGQLNSNQPQHF. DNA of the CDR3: TGCAGTGCCGTTGGACAGCTCAATAGCAATCAGCCCCAGCATTTT.

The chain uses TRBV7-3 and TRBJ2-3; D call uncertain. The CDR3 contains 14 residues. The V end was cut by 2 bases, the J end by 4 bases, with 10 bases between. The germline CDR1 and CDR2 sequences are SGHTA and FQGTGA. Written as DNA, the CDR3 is TGTGCCAGCAGCTTATTCCCAAACGCAGATACGCAGTATTTT. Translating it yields CASSLFPNADTQYF.

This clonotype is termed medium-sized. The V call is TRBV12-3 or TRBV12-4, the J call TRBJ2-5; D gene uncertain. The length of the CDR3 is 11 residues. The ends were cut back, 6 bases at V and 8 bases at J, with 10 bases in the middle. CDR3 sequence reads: CASSPSETQYF. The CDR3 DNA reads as TGTGCCAGCAGCCCCTCGGAAACCCAGTACTTC.

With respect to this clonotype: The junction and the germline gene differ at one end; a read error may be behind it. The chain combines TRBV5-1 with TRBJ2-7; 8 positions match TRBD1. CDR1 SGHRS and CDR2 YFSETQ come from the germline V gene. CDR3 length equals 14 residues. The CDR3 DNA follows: TGCGCCAGCAGCAAGGGACAGGCGACCTACGAGCAGTGCTTC. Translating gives CASSKGQATYEQCF.